This T cell receptor (beta chain) was recovered during a study of response to subunit inactivated influenza vaccine. Study findings and constraints: Authors suggested few new T cells are recruited by each seasonal influenza vaccination.

As for this clonotype: Its antigen is unidentified.

In TCRdb, the RT-PCR reads were re-called with MiXCR into one record per CDR3 protein. The sample shows hundreds of thousands of distinct CDR3 sequences, 20% to 25% of them seen only once. V shed 6 bases and J shed 10 bases, with 10 bases lying between them. The CDR3 spans 11 residues. This specimen consisted of PBMCs from blood, obtained less than 22 months after vaccination. The chain is built from TRBV12-3 or TRBV12-4 and TRBJ2-1; D uncertain. The source is a man between 45 and 75 years old who received an inactivated influenza vaccine. This CDR3 reads CASRSATEQFF. In DNA form, the CDR3 reads TGTGCCAGCAGGTCGGCCACCGAGCAGTTCTTC.